Presented here are 15 T cell receptor beta chains from one specimen sequenced in a study of control samples from healthy donors and cancer patients. Method: immunoSEQ multiplex PCR; TCRdb's copy keeps in-frame clones and lacks some. The table includes about 80,000 clones, 88% detected once. The sequencing sample was made of blood. These receptor sequences come from a woman aged 45-60 years in good health.

The chain combines TRBV6-5 with TRBJ1-2; D may be TRBD1 (6 bases). Trimming removed 7 bases at V and 5 bases at J, with 17 bases between. The germline gives CDR1 MNHEY, CDR2 SVGAGI. The CDR3 totals 14 residues. As DNA, the CDR3 is TGTGCCAGCAAGTCTCAAATAGGGGGGTATGGCTACACCTTC. Its protein product is CASKSQIGGYGYTF.

This chain uses TRBV4-1 with TRBJ1-5; D is uncertain. V was shortened by 3 bases and J by 4 bases, with 13 bases between the two germline ends. Germline assignment: CDR1 MGHRA and CDR2 YSYEKL. The CDR3 is 15 amino acids. The CDR3 region has the DNA TGCGCCAGCAGCCAGGCCTTCCTGGCGAATCAGCCCCAGCATTTT. This sequence encodes CASSQAFLANQPQHF.

The chain joins TRBV18 to TRBJ1-6, with 8 bases aligning to TRBD1. Germline V gene data show CDR1 as KGHSH and CDR2 as LQKENI. The junction had 7 bases not matched to a gene; V was cut back by 6 bases and J by 6 bases. CDR3 size: 15 residues. CDR3: CASSPQGQVNSPLHF. CDR3 coding DNA: TGTGCCAGCTCTCCCCAGGGACAGGTTAATTCACCCCTCCACTTT. The full variable domain, with the rest looked up from reference TRBV18 and TRBJ1-6, is NAGVMQNPRHLVRRRGQEARLRCSPMKGHSHVYWYRQLPEEGLKFMVYLQKENIIDESGMPKERFSAEFPKEGPSILRIQQVVRGDSAAYFCASSPQGQVNSPLHFGNGTRLTVT.

The genes are TRBV6-6 and TRBJ2-1; 7 bases map to TRBD2. The germline V gene has CDR1 MNHNY and CDR2 SVGAGI (reference sequence). J gave up 1 base and V 6 bases, and 9 bases lay outside the gene matches. This CDR3 is 16 amino acids long. CDR3: CASSPSSGASYNEQFF. The CDR3 DNA sequence: TGTGCCAGCAGCCCTTCAAGCGGGGCATCCTACAATGAGCAGTTCTTC.

Only a few counts were recorded for this clone. The CDR3 nucleotides read TGTGCCAGCAGTGAAGCGCTTCATACTTCGCTCACCACCTACAATGAGCAGTTCTTC. As protein: CASSEALHTSLTTYNEQFF. V usage is TRBV2 and J usage is TRBJ2-1; D ambiguous. This CDR3 region has 19 residues. CDR1 and CDR2 (germline): SNHLY, FYNNEI. V dropped 0 bases and J dropped 2 bases, with 20 bases sitting between them. Filled out from reference TRBV2 and TRBJ2-1, the complete variable domain reads EPEVTQTPSHQVTQMGQEVILRCVPISNHLYFYWYRQILGQKVEFLVSFYNNEISEKSEIFDDQFSVERPDGSNFTLKIRSTKLEDSAMYFCASSEALHTSLTTYNEQFFGPGTRLTVL.

The J gene is TRBJ1-5, the V gene TRBV25-1; a possible D gene is TRBD1 (5 bases). The CDR3 runs 14 residues. The germline V gene has CDR1 MGHDK and CDR2 SYGVNS. The V end lost 2 bases, the J end lost 2 bases, and 7 bases lay between the germline ends. CDR3 bases: TGTGCCAGCAGTGAACAGGGACGCAATCAGCCCCAGCATTTT. This encodes CASSEQGRNQPQHF.

This chain uses TRBV29-1 with TRBJ2-3; D not resolved. Trimming removed 5 bases at V and 3 bases at J, with 9 bases between. Germline CDR1 SQVTM, CDR2 ANQGSEA. The CDR3 contains 12 residues. The CDR3 region has the DNA TGCAGCGTTAGTCGCGAAACAGATACGCAGTATTTT. Translation: CSVSRETDTQYF.

The gene calls are TRBV29-1 and TRBJ2-1; either TRBD1 or TRBD2 may supply D (5 bases each). Trimming took off 4 bases at V and 2 bases at J, with 12 bases between the two ends. Germline V lookup: CDR1 SQVTM, CDR2 ANQGSEA. The CDR3 length is 14 residues. For the CDR3, the DNA is TGCAGCGTTGTGAGGGAGACAGCCTACAATGAGCAGTTCTTC. Protein sequence: CSVVRETAYNEQFF.

V usage is TRBV5-4 and J usage is TRBJ1-3; D is undetermined. Between the trimmed V and J ends, which lost 0 bases and 4 bases, there was a span of 5 bases. The CDR3 is made up of 13 amino acids. Germline V CDR1 and CDR2: SGHNT, YYREEE (reference sequence). CDR3 sequence: CASSLGPGNTIYF. The DNA of the CDR3 is TGTGCCAGCAGCTTGGGCCCGGGAAACACCATATATTTT.

This rearrangement joins TRBV7-9 to TRBJ2-2; D remains unclear. The germline V gene encodes CDR1 SEHNR and CDR2 FQNEAQ (reference sequence). The V end lost 1 base, the J end lost 8 bases, and 5 bases lay between the germline ends. This CDR3 is 12 amino acids long. CDR3 coding DNA: TGTGCCAGCAGCTTAGTTTTGGGGGAGCTGTTTTTT. Translation: CASSLVLGELFF. The variable domain in full, completed from reference TRBV7-9 and TRBJ2-2, reads DTGVSQNPRHKITKRGQNVTFRCDPISEHNRLYWYRQTLGQGPEFLTYFQNEAQLEKSRLLSDRFSAERPKGSFSTLEIQRTEQGDSAMYLCASSLVLGELFFGEGSRLTVL.

This clone was counted only a few times. V usage is TRBV18 and J usage is TRBJ1-1; D ambiguous. CDR3 length: 12 residues. CDR1 is KGHSH, CDR2 LQKENI, per germline. Trimming cost V 3 bases and J 0 bases, with 2 bases left between them. Here the CDR3 reads CASSPMNTEAFF. For the CDR3, the DNA is TGTGCCAGCTCACCTATGAACACTGAAGCTTTCTTT. Full variable domain (outside the CDR3, taken from reference TRBV18 and TRBJ1-1): NAGVMQNPRHLVRRRGQEARLRCSPMKGHSHVYWYRQLPEEGLKFMVYLQKENIIDESGMPKERFSAEFPKEGPSILRIQQVVRGDSAAYFCASSPMNTEAFFGQGTRLTVV.

The chain recombines TRBV5-1 with TRBJ2-3, with a possible D match to TRBD2 (5 bases). The CDR3 is made up of 14 amino acids. V lost 2 bases to trimming and J lost 5 bases, with 12 bases between them. Germline V gives CDR1 SGHRS, CDR2 YFSETQ. The CDR3 nucleotides read TGCGCCAGCAGCTTCTACGCTCGGGGAGATACGCAGTATTTT. Protein product: CASSFYARGDTQYF.

The chain carries TRBV5-4 and TRBJ1-1, with TRBD1 matching over 7 bases. CDR3 length equals 13 residues. CDR1 SGHNT and CDR2 YYREEE come from the germline V gene (reference sequence). Germline trimming cut 5 bases from V and 2 bases from J; bases unmatched to any gene: 3. The CDR3 sequence is CASSWDSNTEAFF. As DNA, the CDR3 is TGTGCCAGCAGTTGGGACAGCAACACTGAAGCTTTCTTT.

The DNA of the CDR3 is TGTGCCTGGGCCGGGGCTAACACTGAAGCTTTCTTT. Its protein product is CAWAGANTEAFF. This chain joins TRBV30 and TRBJ1-1; a possible D gene is TRBD1 (5 bases). Germline lookup yields CDR1 GTSNPN and CDR2 SVGIG (reference sequence). The ends were cut back, 5 bases at V and 2 bases at J, with 9 bases in the middle. This CDR3 region has 12 residues. Drawing the rest from reference TRBV30 and TRBJ1-1, the complete variable domain is SQTIHQWPATLVQPVGSPLSLECTVEGTSNPNLYWYRQAAGRGLQLLFYSVGIGQISSEVPQNLSASRPQDRQFILSSKKLLLSDSGFYLCAWAGANTEAFFGQGTRLTVV.

This chain links TRBV6-5 with TRBJ1-5; D gene unclear. CDR1 MNHEY and CDR2 SVGAGI come from the germline V gene. The CDR3 spans 12 residues. Trimming shortened V by 7 bases and J by 6 bases, and 10 bases separated the two germline ends. The CDR3 coding sequence is TGTGCCAGCACCTCTCGGGGTCAGCCCCAGCATTTT. It codes for CASTSRGQPQHF.